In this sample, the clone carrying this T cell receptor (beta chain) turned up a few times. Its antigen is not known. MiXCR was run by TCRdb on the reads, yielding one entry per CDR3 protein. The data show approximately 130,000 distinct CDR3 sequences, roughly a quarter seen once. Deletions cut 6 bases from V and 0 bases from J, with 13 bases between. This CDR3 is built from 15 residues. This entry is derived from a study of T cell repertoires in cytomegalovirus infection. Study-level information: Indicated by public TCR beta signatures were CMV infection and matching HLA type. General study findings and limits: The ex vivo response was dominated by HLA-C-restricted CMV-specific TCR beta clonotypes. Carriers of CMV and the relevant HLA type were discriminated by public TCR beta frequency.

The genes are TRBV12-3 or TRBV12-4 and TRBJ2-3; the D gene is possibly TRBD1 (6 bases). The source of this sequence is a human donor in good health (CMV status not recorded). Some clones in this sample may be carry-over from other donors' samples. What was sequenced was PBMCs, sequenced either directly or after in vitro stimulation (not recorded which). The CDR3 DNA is TGTGCCAGCAGCCCTACAGGGTCTAGCACAGATACGCAGTATTTT. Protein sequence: CASSPTGSSTDTQYF.